Listed below are T cell receptor beta chains from one sample, sequenced in a study of cytomegalovirus exposure and HLA in healthy donors. Only in-frame clones appear in the TCRdb table, and some are missing; sequencing was by immunoSEQ multiplex PCR. The sample includes 95,000 to 150,000 clones, 70% to 85% of them seen just once. Material: PBMCs. Receptors originate from a man between 40 and 49 years old in good health and CMV-seropositive. Both conserved end residues are trimmed from each CDR3. The D gene is left open where the match is weak.

d_call	j_call	v_call	cdr3_aa
TRBD2	TRBJ2-7	TRBV7-6	ASSLNSGGRYEQY
TRBD2	TRBJ2-1	TRBV14	ASSQAGGINEQF
NA	TRBJ1-1	TRBV28	ASSSRGLPNTEAF
NA	TRBJ2-5	TRBV27	ASSFLGGGAETQY
NA	TRBJ2-3	TRBV5-4	ASSYSSVYTQY
TRBD2	TRBJ2-2	TRBV9	ASSVTAGGPAGELF
NA	TRBJ1-3	TRBV21-1	ASRADRTGNTIY
TRBD1	TRBJ2-2	TRBV6-1	ASRRQGSGTGELF
NA	TRBJ1-2	TRBV7-2	ASSLDSNYGYT
NA	TRBJ2-2	TRBV7-9	ASSAPGTNTGELF
NA	TRBJ1-5	TRBV19	ATTSGEQPQH
NA	TRBJ2-4	TRBV6-5	ASSVFRNIQY
TRBD2	TRBJ2-7	TRBV6-5	ASTAAGGAYEQY
NA	TRBJ2-2	TRBV6-5	ASRRSDTGELF
TRBD2	TRBJ2-7	TRBV10-1	ASSDPGLAGVKCYEQY
TRBD1	TRBJ1-5	TRBV28	ASRGQVYNQPQH
TRBD1	TRBJ1-6	TRBV2	ASRYGTGTLLGSPLH
NA	TRBJ1-1	TRBV7-2	ASSPQSGVNTEAF
TRBD1	TRBJ2-4	TRBV29-1	SVGTGGNIQY
NA	TRBJ2-7	TRBV7-2	ASSSQGGSSYEQY
TRBD1	TRBJ1-6	TRBV5-1	ASSPDRDHSPLH
NA	TRBJ1-5	TRBV28	ASSHRVGNQPQH
NA	TRBJ2-3	TRBV25-1	ASRAGTGTDTQY
TRBD2	TRBJ2-3	TRBV2	ATGTSGGRDTQY
NA	TRBJ1-6	TRBV19	ASSINRDNSPLH
TRBD2	TRBJ2-5	TRBV5-1	ASSWSSGGAEETQY
TRBD2	TRBJ2-5	TRBV18	ASSPLLAGTRETQY
NA	TRBJ2-7	TRBV11-1	ASSPRAGSSYEQY
NA	TRBJ1-4	TRBV21-1	ASPLSRTGGEKLF
TRBD2	TRBJ2-2	TRBV11-3	ASSGGLAGELSGELF
NA	TRBJ1-5	TRBV19	ASSIARGGIYQPQH